The 30 T cell receptor beta chains given below trace back to one sample, sequenced in a study of T cell repertoires in cytomegalovirus infection. Their specific antigens are unknown. TCRdb redid the calling of the reads with MiXCR, one entry per CDR3 protein. This table has about 130,000 distinct CDR3 sequences, more than 20% appearing once. The sequenced sample was PBMCs, sequenced either directly or after in vitro stimulation (not recorded which). These receptors came from a human donor in good health (CMV status not recorded). Some clones in this sample may be carry-over from other donors' samples.

CDR3 loop: CASSPPVDGGPTEAFF. CDR3 DNA sequence: TGTGCCAGCAGCCCCCCCGTGGATGGCGGTCCCACTGAAGCTTTCTTT. The chain links TRBV5-4 to TRBJ1-1; D unresolved. Germline values: CDR1 SGHNT, CDR2 YYREEE (reference sequence). V shed 4 bases and J shed 4 bases, with 20 bases lying between them. The CDR3 runs to 16 residues.

This clonotype showed up just a few times. This rearrangement joins TRBV6-2 or TRBV6-3 to TRBJ1-4, with D possibly matching TRBD1 (6 bases). The V gene lost 0 bases and the J gene lost 13 bases, with 15 bases spanning the gap. Germline V gene data show CDR1 as MNHEY and CDR2 as SVGEGT. This CDR3 region has 14 residues. The CDR3 sequence: CASSYSTVRDTLFF. For the CDR3, the DNA is TGTGCCAGCAGTTACTCGACGGTCCGGGACACACTGTTTTTT.

This clonotype was picked up many times. The chain couples TRBV7-2 to TRBJ2-2; TRBD1 agrees at 11 bases. Losses at the gene ends were 5 bases for V and 9 bases for J; bases not matched to a gene: 14. The germline gives CDR1 SGHTA, CDR2 FQGNSA. This CDR3 contains 17 residues. This chain's CDR3 is CASSMREARTGGRELFF. The CDR3, as DNA: TGTGCCAGCAGCATGAGAGAGGCTAGGACAGGGGGCCGGGAGCTGTTTTTT.

Details on this clonotype: Sequence at one end of the junction differs from germline and may be a read error. The gene calls are TRBV20-1 and TRBJ2-6; D may be TRBD1 (6 bases). The length of the CDR3 is 14 residues. Per the germline V gene, CDR1 is DFQATT and CDR2 is SNEGSKA (reference sequence). CDR3 in amino acids: CSARNNPGANVLTF. For the CDR3, the DNA is TGCAGTGCTAGAAATAACCCAGGGGCCAACGTCCTGACTTTT.

This clonotype was seen a few times. The V gene is TRBV29-1, the J gene TRBJ2-3; 13 positions agree with TRBD2. V trimming: 5 bases; J trimming: 7 bases; junction bases outside the gene matches: 15. Germline V lookup: CDR1 SQVTM, CDR2 ANQGSEA. This CDR3 is built from 17 residues. The CDR3 region has the DNA TGCAGCGTTTCACTAGCGGGAGGGGGGTCCCGAGTTTATACGCAGTATTTT. Its protein is CSVSLAGGGSRVYTQYF.

This clonotype was counted between two and nine times. The rearrangement links TRBV4-1 to TRBJ1-5; the D is unclear. There are 15 residues in the CDR3. V was clipped by 0 bases and J by 5 bases, with 11 bases between them. Germline assignment: CDR1 MGHRA and CDR2 YSYEKL. CDR3 nucleotide sequence: TGCGCCAGCAGCCAAGATTTTAACAGCTATCAGCCCCAGCATTTT. Its protein product is CASSQDFNSYQPQHF.

The chain recombines TRBV5-4 with TRBJ2-3; D is uncertain. V lost 2 bases and J 2 bases, leaving 9 bases between the germline ends. The germline gives CDR1 SGHNT, CDR2 YYREEE (reference sequence). CDR3 length: 14 amino acids. The CDR3 bases are TGTGCCAGCAGCTTAAGCCAGAACACAGATACGCAGTATTTT. Translating gives CASSLSQNTDTQYF.

This chain joins TRBV10-3 and TRBJ2-7; D unresolved. The CDR3 consists of 14 residues. Germline V gene data show CDR1 as ENHRY and CDR2 as SYGVKD. The germline V and J ends were trimmed by 0 bases and 4 bases, with 10 bases remaining between them. The chain's CDR3 is CAISESLTSYEQYF. CDR3 DNA: TGTGCCATCAGTGAGTCGCTAACTTCATACGAGCAGTACTTC.

This clonotype was seen ten or more times. For the CDR3, the DNA is TGTGCCAGCAGCTGGTCGGGACTAGCGAGGAGTGTCACGCAGTATTTT. It codes for CASSWSGLARSVTQYF. V is TRBV7-2 and J is TRBJ2-3, with 10 bases matching TRBD2. Germline trimming cut 4 bases from V and 9 bases from J; bases unmatched to any gene: 13. CDR1 is SGHTA, CDR2 FQGNSA, per germline. The CDR3 has 16 amino acids.

This clonotype was seen ten or more times. The genes are TRBV7-8 and TRBJ1-1, with unresolved D. This CDR3 has 14 amino acids. With 0 bases removed from V and 1 base from J, the gap between germline ends came to 6 bases. Germline CDR1 reads SGHVS; CDR2 reads FQNEAQ. The chain's CDR3 is CASSLASRNTEAFF. The CDR3 DNA reads as TGTGCCAGCAGCTTAGCGTCCAGGAACACTGAAGCTTTCTTT.

The chain uses TRBV19 and TRBJ1-5; a possible D gene is TRBD1 (5 bases). In germline, CDR1 is LNHDA, CDR2 SQIVND (reference sequence). The CDR3 is made up of 14 amino acids. V was trimmed by 10 bases and J by 2 bases, leaving 15 bases between them. In nucleotides, the CDR3 is TGTGCCACCCGGGTGGGGGGGGGCAATCAGCCCCAGCATTTT. Its protein product is CATRVGGGNQPQHF.

The chain is built from TRBV11-2 and TRBJ1-1; no clear D gene. This CDR3 is 13 amino acids long. Per germline, CDR1 SGHAT and CDR2 FQNNGV. V lost 5 bases to trimming and J lost 2 bases, with 9 bases between them. The CDR3 DNA follows: TGTGCCAGCAGCAACTCGCTAAACACTGAAGCTTTCTTT. The encoded protein is CASSNSLNTEAFF.

This clonotype was seen many times. The chain is built from TRBV11-2 and TRBJ1-1, with D possibly TRBD1 on 5 matching bases. The CDR3 spans 14 residues. The germline CDR1 and CDR2 sequences are SGHAT and FQNNGV. V was shortened by 3 bases and J by 3 bases, with 11 bases between the two germline ends. CDR3 residues: CASSLQGRDTEAFF. The CDR3 coding sequence is TGTGCCAGCAGCTTGCAGGGAAGAGACACTGAAGCTTTCTTT. The complete variable domain, with remaining parts taken from reference TRBV11-2 and TRBJ1-1, reads EAGVAQSPRYKIIEKRQSVAFWCNPISGHATLYWYQQILGQGPKLLIQFQNNGVVDDSQLPKDRFSAERLKGVDSTLKIQPAKLEDSAVYLCASSLQGRDTEAFFGQGTRLTVV.

This clonotype has just a few counts. The CDR3, as DNA: TGCAGCGTTTCGCCGGGACAAGATACGCAGTATTTT. This sequence encodes CSVSPGQDTQYF. This chain joins TRBV29-1 and TRBJ2-3; D might be TRBD1 (6 bases). Germline V gene lookup returns CDR1 SQVTM and CDR2 ANQGSEA. The CDR3 totals 12 residues. V was pared by 5 bases and J by 5 bases, with 11 bases between.

This clonotype was found a few times. This sequence joins TRBV7-9 and TRBJ1-4; weak D call: TRBD1 (5 bases). Germline CDR1 reads SEHNR; CDR2 reads FQNEAQ (reference sequence). The length of the CDR3 is 16 residues. V was trimmed by 5 bases and J by 5 bases, leaving 18 bases between them. CDR3 sequence reads: CASSLVMWGENEKLFF. CDR3 nucleotide sequence: TGTGCCAGCAGCCTCGTTATGTGGGGGGAGAATGAAAAACTGTTTTTT.

The chain combines TRBV19 with TRBJ2-5; weak D call: TRBD1 (6 bases). Germline assignment: CDR1 LNHDA and CDR2 SQIVND (reference sequence). V lost 6 bases and J lost 3, with 17 bases in between. The CDR3 totals 15 residues. DNA for the CDR3: TGTGCCAGTAGCCTCAGGGGAAGCGTCGAAGAGACCCAGTACTTC. This encodes CASSLRGSVEETQYF.

This clonotype was observed a few times. This chain joins TRBV7-9 and TRBJ1-2; the D is unclear. The CDR3 runs to 15 residues. V lost 5 bases to trimming and J lost 4 bases, with 17 bases between them. The germline gives CDR1 SEHNR, CDR2 FQNEAQ (reference sequence). In DNA form, the CDR3 reads TGTGCCAGCAGCCCCTTCGGACGGACCGTCTATGGCTACACCTTC. It codes for CASSPFGRTVYGYTF.

The CDR3 loop is CASSFSGTYQETQYF. The CDR3 DNA follows: TGTGCCAGCAGTTTTTCAGGGACCTACCAAGAGACCCAGTACTTC. The rearrangement links TRBV28 to TRBJ2-5, with D perhaps TRBD1 or TRBD2 (5 bases each). Looked up from germline, CDR1 is MDHEN and CDR2 is SYDVKM. Trimming left V 3 bases short and J 0 bases short, with 11 bases between. This CDR3 region has 15 residues.

V usage is TRBV29-1 and J usage is TRBJ1-2, with D possibly being TRBD1 (6 bases). V was clipped by 5 bases and J by 4 bases, with 8 bases between them. This CDR3 comprises 11 residues. CDR1 and CDR2 (germline): SQVTM, ANQGSEA. CDR3 sequence reads: CSVRGGYGYTF. CDR3 coding DNA: TGCAGCGTTCGAGGGGGCTATGGCTACACCTTC.

This clonotype was observed a handful of times. CDR3 amino acids: CASTRRTGTDLGNTIYF. Here the CDR3 DNA reads TGTGCCAGCACAAGACGGACAGGGACGGATTTGGGAAACACCATATATTTT. This chain joins TRBV12-3 or TRBV12-4 and TRBJ1-3, with 8 bases fitting TRBD1. This CDR3 is 17 amino acids long. Germline trimming cut 7 bases from V and 4 bases from J; bases unmatched to any gene: 15.

This sequence joins TRBV2 and TRBJ2-3, with 8 bases that match TRBD2. The CDR3 covers 16 residues. The J segment lost 0 bases and the V segment lost 4 bases, leaving 6 bases of the junction unmatched. Germline V lookup: CDR1 SNHLY, CDR2 FYNNEI. The CDR3, as DNA: TGTGCCAGCAGTGCGGGCGGGAGGCCAAGCACAGATACGCAGTATTTT. This codes for CASSAGGRPSTDTQYF. The full variable domain, with the rest looked up from reference TRBV2 and TRBJ2-3, is EPEVTQTPSHQVTQMGQEVILRCVPISNHLYFYWYRQILGQKVEFLVSFYNNEISEKSEIFDDQFSVERPDGSNFTLKIRSTKLEDSAMYFCASSAGGRPSTDTQYFGPGTRLTVL.

This clonotype was observed many times. This chain joins TRBV18 and TRBJ2-1, with D possibly called TRBD1 or TRBD2 (5 bases each). With 1 base removed from V and 0 bases from J, the gap between germline ends came to 28 bases. The CDR3 loop spans 22 amino acids. Germline loops: CDR1 KGHSH, CDR2 LQKENI. CDR3 region: CASSPLGWGRTGKVHSYNEQFF. DNA of the CDR3: TGTGCCAGCTCACCACTCGGATGGGGACGAACCGGGAAGGTGCACTCCTACAATGAGCAGTTCTTC.

This clonotype has ten or more counts. V usage is TRBV4-1 and J usage is TRBJ1-3, with D unclear. The CDR3 loop spans 17 amino acids. V was clipped by 0 bases and J by 4 bases, with 16 bases between them. Germline V gives CDR1 MGHRA, CDR2 YSYEKL. The CDR3 loop reads CASSQDLGKGYGNTIYF. In DNA form, the CDR3 reads TGCGCCAGCAGCCAAGATTTGGGCAAGGGCTACGGAAACACCATATATTTT.

Ten or more counts support this clonotype. V usage is TRBV7-9 and J usage is TRBJ2-7, with 8 positions matching TRBD2. The CDR3 spans 14 residues. Germline CDR1 SEHNR, CDR2 FQNEAQ (reference sequence). J gave up 4 bases and V 5 bases, and 7 bases lay outside the gene matches. The CDR3 loop reads CASSPAGAGYEQYF. In nucleotides, the CDR3 is TGTGCCAGCAGCCCAGCGGGAGCGGGTTACGAGCAGTACTTC.

V usage is TRBV19 and J usage is TRBJ2-4, with 12 bases aligning to TRBD2. V lost 5 bases to trimming and J lost 4 bases; unmatched junction nucleotides: 6. Germline assignment: CDR1 LNHDA and CDR2 SQIVND (reference sequence). The CDR3 length is 16 residues. The CDR3 coding sequence is TGTGCCAGTAGTCTGACTAGCGGGAGATCGAAAAACATTCAGTACTTC. As protein: CASSLTSGRSKNIQYF.

This clonotype has a handful of counts. This chain links TRBV28 with TRBJ1-5; D call uncertain. Germline CDR1 reads MDHEN; CDR2 reads SYDVKM. This CDR3 region has 13 residues. V was cut by 4 bases and J by 7 bases, with 11 bases left in between. The CDR3 loop reads CASSSGVVQPQHF. The CDR3 nucleotides read TGTGCCAGCAGTTCGGGCGTGGTGCAGCCCCAGCATTTT.

V is TRBV29-1 and J is TRBJ1-2; maybe TRBD1 (5 bases). Germline-derived CDR1 and CDR2 are SQVTM and ANQGSEA. The CDR3 is made up of 12 amino acids. Trimming removed 4 bases at V and 3 bases at J, with 9 bases between. CDR3 bases: TGCAGCGTTGGGGACGGCCACTATGGCTACACCTTC. It yields the protein CSVGDGHYGYTF.

This clonotype was found a few times. The V call is TRBV7-6, the J call TRBJ1-3; D remains ambiguous. V was trimmed by 5 bases and J by 1 base, leaving 3 bases between them. Per the germline V gene, CDR1 is SGHVS and CDR2 is FNYEAQ. This CDR3 comprises 12 residues. Here the CDR3 reads CASSRSGNTIYF. CDR3 nucleotides: TGTGCCAGCAGCCGTTCTGGAAACACCATATATTTT.

The CDR3 bases are TGTGCCAGCAGCCCCGGACCGAAAGGAAATGAGCAGTTCTTC. Amino acid sequence: CASSPGPKGNEQFF. The genes are TRBV3-1 and TRBJ2-1, with D uncertain. Germline CDR1 is LGHDT and CDR2 is YNNKEL (reference sequence). The CDR3 contains 14 residues. Trimming shortened V by 4 bases and J by 7 bases, and 14 bases separated the two germline ends.

This clonotype has a count of ten or more. This chain connects TRBV18 to TRBJ2-7, with D possibly TRBD2 on 5 matching bases. From germline, CDR1 is KGHSH and CDR2 LQKENI. Trimming took off 0 bases at V and 6 bases at J, with 12 bases between the two ends. The CDR3 has 14 amino acids. The CDR3 spells CASSPPWNSVEQYF. The DNA of the CDR3 is TGTGCCAGCTCACCACCTTGGAATAGCGTCGAGCAGTACTTC.